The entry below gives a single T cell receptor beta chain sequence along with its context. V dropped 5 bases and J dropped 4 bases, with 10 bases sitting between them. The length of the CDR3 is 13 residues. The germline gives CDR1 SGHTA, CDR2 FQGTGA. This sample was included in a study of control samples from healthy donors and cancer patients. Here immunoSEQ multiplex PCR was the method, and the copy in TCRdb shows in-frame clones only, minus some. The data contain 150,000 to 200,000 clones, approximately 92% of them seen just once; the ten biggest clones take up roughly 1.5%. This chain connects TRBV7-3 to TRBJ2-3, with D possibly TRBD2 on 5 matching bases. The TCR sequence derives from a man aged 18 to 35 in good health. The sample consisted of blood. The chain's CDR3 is CASSRGRADTQYF. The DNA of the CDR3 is TGTGCCAGCAGCCGAGGGCGGGCAGATACGCAGTATTTT.